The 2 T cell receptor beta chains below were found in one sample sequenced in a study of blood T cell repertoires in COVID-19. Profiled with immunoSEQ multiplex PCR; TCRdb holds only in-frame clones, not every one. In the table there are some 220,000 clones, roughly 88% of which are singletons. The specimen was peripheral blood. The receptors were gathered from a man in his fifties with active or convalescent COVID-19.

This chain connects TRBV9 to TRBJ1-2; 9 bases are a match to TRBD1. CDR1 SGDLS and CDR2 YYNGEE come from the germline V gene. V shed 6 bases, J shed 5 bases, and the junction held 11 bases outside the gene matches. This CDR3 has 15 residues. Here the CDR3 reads CASKPSGTGKYGYTF. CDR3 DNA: TGTGCCAGCAAACCATCCGGGACAGGGAAATATGGCTACACCTTC.

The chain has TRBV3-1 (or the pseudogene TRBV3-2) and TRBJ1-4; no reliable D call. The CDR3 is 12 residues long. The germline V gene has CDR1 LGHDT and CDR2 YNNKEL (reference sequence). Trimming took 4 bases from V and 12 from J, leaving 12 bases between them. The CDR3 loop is CASSPRAGELFF. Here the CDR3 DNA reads TGTGCCAGCAGCCCCCGGGCCGGGGAACTGTTTTTT.